This TCR beta chain stems from a study of T cells in Graves' hyperthyroidism and ophthalmopathy. This clonotype was counted many times. Amplification targeted TCR beta CDR3 regions from RNA transcripts. HTBI primers were employed in a first-round RT-PCR of the TCR CDR3. In TCRdb, the multiplex PCR reads were re-called with MiXCR into one record per CDR3 protein. The sample has approximately 360,000 distinct CDR3 sequences; approximately 25% are singletons. Graves' hyperthyroidism was deemed stable given no ophthalmopathy progression within 18 months. The CDR3 covers 15 residues. The germline V and J ends were trimmed by 3 bases and 0 bases, with 12 bases remaining between them. Germline V gene data show CDR1 as SGHAT and CDR2 as FQNNGV.

The source is a man in his fifties or sixties with Graves' hyperthyroidism. The specimen was blood. The V gene is TRBV11-2, the J gene TRBJ2-7, with D possibly matching TRBD2 (5 bases). This CDR3 reads CASSFPGEGSYEQYF. The CDR3 DNA sequence: TGTGCCAGCAGCTTCCCAGGAGAGGGCTCCTACGAGCAGTACTTC. Combining the CDR3 with reference TRBV11-2 and TRBJ2-7 gives the whole variable domain EAGVAQSPRYKIIEKRQSVAFWCNPISGHATLYWYQQILGQGPKLLIQFQNNGVVDDSQLPKDRFSAERLKGVDSTLKIQPAKLEDSAVYLCASSFPGEGSYEQYFGPGTRLTVT.